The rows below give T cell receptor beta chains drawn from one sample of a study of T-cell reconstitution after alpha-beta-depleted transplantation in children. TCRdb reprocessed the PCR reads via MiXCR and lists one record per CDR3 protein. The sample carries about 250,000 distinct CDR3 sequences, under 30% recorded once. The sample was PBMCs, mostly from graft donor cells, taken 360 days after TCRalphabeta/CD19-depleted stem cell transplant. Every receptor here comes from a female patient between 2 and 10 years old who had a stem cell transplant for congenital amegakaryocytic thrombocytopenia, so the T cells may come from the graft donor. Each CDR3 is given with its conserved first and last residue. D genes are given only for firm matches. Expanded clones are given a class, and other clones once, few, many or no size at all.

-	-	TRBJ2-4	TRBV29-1	CSVVRGRNIQYF	TGCAGCGTCGTCCGGGGCAGGAACATTCAGTACTTC
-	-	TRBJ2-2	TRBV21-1	CASSKEGLAGGRTGELFF	TGTGCCAGCAGCAAAGAGGGTTTAGCGGGAGGGCGTACCGGGGAGCTGTTTTTT
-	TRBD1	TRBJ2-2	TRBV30	CAWRWTGALNTGELFF	TGTGCCTGGAGATGGACAGGGGCCTTGAACACCGGGGAGCTGTTTTTT
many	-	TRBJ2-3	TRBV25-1	CASSDPGTDTQYF	TGTGCCAGCAGTGACCCGGGAACAGATACGCAGTATTTT
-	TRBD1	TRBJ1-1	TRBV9	CASSPFDRGTEAFF	TGTGCCAGCAGCCCATTTGACAGGGGCACTGAAGCTTTCTTT
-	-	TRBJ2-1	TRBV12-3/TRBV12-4	CASSPFSASYNEQFF	TGTGCCAGCAGCCCGTTTTCCGCTTCGTACAATGAGCAGTTCTTC
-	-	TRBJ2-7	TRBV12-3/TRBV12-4	CASSQGPSVSYEQYF	TGTGCCAGCAGTCAGGGACCCTCTGTCTCCTACGAGCAGTACTTC
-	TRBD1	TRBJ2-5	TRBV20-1	CSANRDRGKETQYF	TGCAGTGCAAACCGGGACAGGGGAAAGGAGACCCAGTACTTC
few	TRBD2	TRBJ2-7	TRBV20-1	CSAAGGSWEQYF	TGCAGTGCTGCGGGAGGGTCGTGGGAGCAGTACTTC
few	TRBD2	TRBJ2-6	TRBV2	CASSELGLALSGANVLTF	TGTGCCAGCAGTGAATTGGGACTAGCTTTATCTGGGGCCAACGTCCTGACTTTC
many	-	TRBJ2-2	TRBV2	CASSGTGFGGELFF	TGTGCCAGCAGTGGTACAGGGTTTGGCGGGGAGCTGTTTTTT
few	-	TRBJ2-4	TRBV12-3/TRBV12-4	CASSLYVNIQYF	TGTGCCAGCAGCCTCTATGTAAACATTCAGTACTTC
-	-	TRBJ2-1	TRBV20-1	CSAPNRSNLHNEQFF	TGCAGTGCCCCGAATAGGTCCAATCTACACAATGAGCAGTTCTTC
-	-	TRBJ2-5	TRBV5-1	CASSLANRDNHETQYF	TGCGCCAGCAGCTTGGCCAATCGGGATAACCACGAGACCCAGTACTTC
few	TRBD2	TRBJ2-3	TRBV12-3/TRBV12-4	CASSLGLAEPTDTQYF	TGTGCCAGCAGTTTAGGGCTAGCGGAGCCCACAGATACGCAGTATTTT
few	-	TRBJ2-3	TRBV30	CAWRTHPEVPQYF	TGTGCCTGGAGAACCCACCCCGAAGTGCCGCAGTATTTT
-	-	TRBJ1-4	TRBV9	CASSVDRGENEKLFF	TGTGCCAGCAGCGTAGATCGGGGGGAGAATGAAAAACTGTTTTTT
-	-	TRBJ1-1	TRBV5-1	CASSSQPADISTEAFF	TGCGCCAGCAGCTCACAACCTGCAGACATTAGCACTGAAGCTTTCTTT
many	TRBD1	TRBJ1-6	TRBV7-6	CASSKGQSFNSPLHF	TGTGCCAGCAGCAAGGGACAGAGTTTTAATTCACCCCTCCACTTT
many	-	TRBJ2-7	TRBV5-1	CASSLVAGLGEQYF	TGCGCCAGCAGCTTGGTGGCGGGATTGGGTGAGCAGTACTTC
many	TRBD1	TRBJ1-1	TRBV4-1	CASSQDWGQGRKLAFF	TGCGCCAGCAGCCAAGATTGGGGACAGGGGCGGAAATTGGCTTTCTTT
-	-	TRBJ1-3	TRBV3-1	CASSQEASGNTIYF	TGTGCCAGCAGCCAAGAAGCCTCTGGAAACACCATATATTTT
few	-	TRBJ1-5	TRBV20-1	CSAIGSSNQPQHF	TGCAGTGCTATAGGGAGTAGCAATCAGCCCCAGCATTTT
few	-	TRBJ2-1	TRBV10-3	CAISEGEGTVHEQFF	TGTGCCATCAGTGAGGGAGAAGGGACCGTTCATGAGCAGTTCTTC
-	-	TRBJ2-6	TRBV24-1	CATSDPVKGRANVLTF	TGTGCCACCAGTGATCCGGTTAAGGGGCGGGCCAACGTCCTGACTTTC
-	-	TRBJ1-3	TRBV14	CASSYGTPDSGNTIYF	TGTGCCAGCAGCTACGGGACTCCGGACTCTGGAAACACCATATATTTT
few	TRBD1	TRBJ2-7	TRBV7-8	CASSFNRDSYEQYF	TGTGCCAGCAGCTTCAACCGGGACAGTTACGAGCAGTACTTC
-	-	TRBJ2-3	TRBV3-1	CASSQYPADPDTQYF	TGTGCCAGCAGCCAATATCCCGCCGACCCAGATACGCAGTATTTT
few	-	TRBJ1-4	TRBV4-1	CASSQEENEKLFF	TGCGCCAGCAGCCAAGAGGAGAATGAAAAACTGTTTTTT
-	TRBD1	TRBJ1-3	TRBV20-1	CSASTMDRGFGNTIYF	TGCAGTGCTAGTACGATGGACAGGGGCTTTGGAAACACCATATATTTT
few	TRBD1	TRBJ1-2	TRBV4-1	CASSPFGTGDGANYGYTF	TGCGCCAGCAGCCCCTTCGGGACAGGGGATGGAGCTAACTATGGCTACACCTTC
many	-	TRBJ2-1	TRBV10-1	CASSGGLHEQFF	TGCGCCAGCAGTGGCGGACTGCACGAGCAGTTCTTC
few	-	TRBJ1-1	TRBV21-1	CASSSPRENTEAFF	TGTGCCAGCAGCAGCCCACGGGAGAACACTGAAGCTTTCTTT
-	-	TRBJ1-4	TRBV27	CASSSGATNEKLFF	TGTGCCAGCAGTTCGGGTGCAACTAATGAAAAACTGTTTTTT
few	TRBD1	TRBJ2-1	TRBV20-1	CSAGQFNEQFF	TGCAGTGCGGGACAGTTTAATGAGCAGTTCTTC
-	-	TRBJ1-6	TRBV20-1	CSARREDLANSPLHF	TGCAGTGCTAGGCGAGAGGACCTCGCTAATTCACCCCTCCACTTT
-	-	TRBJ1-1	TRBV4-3	CASSQDTAQFMNTEAFF	TGCGCCAGCAGCCAAGATACGGCACAATTCATGAACACTGAAGCTTTCTTT
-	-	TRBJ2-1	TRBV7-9	CASSGWILTNNEQFF	TGTGCCAGCAGCGGTTGGATACTAACTAACAATGAGCAGTTCTTC
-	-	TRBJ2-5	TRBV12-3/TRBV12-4	CASSFTEGGGETQYF	TGTGCCAGCAGCTTTACCGAGGGAGGCGGGGAGACCCAGTACTTC
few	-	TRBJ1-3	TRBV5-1	CASSLREAYSGNTIYF	TGCGCCAGCAGCTTGCGGGAGGCGTACTCTGGAAACACCATATATTTT
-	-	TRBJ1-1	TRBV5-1	CASSFDGDGHTEAFF	TGCGCCAGCAGCTTCGACGGGGACGGTCACACTGAAGCTTTCTTT
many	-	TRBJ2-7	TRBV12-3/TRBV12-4	CASSRPNREQYF	TGTGCCAGCTCAAGACCTAACAGGGAGCAGTACTTC
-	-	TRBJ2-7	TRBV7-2	CASSLQGSREGYEQYF	TGTGCCAGCAGCTTACAAGGGTCGAGGGAAGGCTACGAGCAGTACTTC
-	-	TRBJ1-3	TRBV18	CASSPSDTGTGNTIYF	TGTGCCAGCTCACCTTCTGACACGGGGACTGGAAACACCATATATTTT
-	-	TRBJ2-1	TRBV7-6	CASSPLNYEQFF	TGTGCCAGCAGCCCCCTTAACTATGAGCAGTTCTTC
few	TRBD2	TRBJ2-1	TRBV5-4	CASSLELAGPYNEQFF	TGTGCCAGCAGCTTGGAACTAGCGGGCCCCTACAATGAGCAGTTCTTC
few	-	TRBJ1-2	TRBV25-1	CASSEKIWDGYTF	TGTGCCAGCAGTGAAAAGATTTGGGATGGCTACACCTTC
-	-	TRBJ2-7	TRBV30	CAWSVRLVYEQYF	TGTGCCTGGAGTGTACGTTTGGTCTACGAGCAGTACTTC